The present TCR beta chain was sequenced within a study of Tregs in tolerant kidney transplant recipients. Study-level points and caveats: Biological reproducibility was not directly addressed, but technical replication error appeared minimal.

Turning to this clone: Its antigen is undetermined.

The CDR3 is 14 residues long. V was trimmed by 0 bases and J by 6 bases, leaving 9 bases between them. The germline CDR1 and CDR2 sequences are SGHDT and YYEEEE. Measured with immunoSEQ multiplex PCR; TCRdb has only the in-frame clones, and not every one. The data show 85,000 to 90,000 clones, approximately 90% seen once. Sequencing was done on a sample of CD8+ T cells from blood. The chain carries TRBV5-6 and TRBJ2-2; D not certain. The TCR was taken from a human donor in good health. The CDR3 sequence: CASSLARAPGELFF. The CDR3 nucleotides read TGTGCCAGCAGCTTGGCCCGGGCGCCCGGGGAGCTGTTTTTT.